A single sample gave rise to the 16 T cell receptor beta chains below, sequenced in a study of blood T cells in healthy people across ages (dated by TCRdb to between 2014 and 2017). The library was produced with 5' RACE. These reads were obtained on an Illumina HiSeq 2500. The second PCR ran for about 6 to 11 cycles and used a J-beta primer mix along with a sample-barcoded 5' primer. TCRdb handled the public reads itself, with Q25 trimming in fastp and clone calling in MiXCR, and kept productive beta chains. CDR3 protein duplicates are merged, each entry listing the most common genes and DNA. The sample contains around 900,000 distinct CDR3 sequences, about 51% of them found a single time. The ten largest clones take up about 21% of the sample. Sequencing input: blood. The source of these receptors is a woman aged 60-75 years in good health.

V gene TRBV7-2 combines with J gene TRBJ1-2, with 7 bases identical to TRBD1. V dropped 1 base and J dropped 5; count of bases not matched to a gene: 10. Germline V gives CDR1 SGHTA, CDR2 FQGNSA. The CDR3 sequence is 16 residues long. The CDR3 region is CASSLGSGGSGYGYTF. CDR3 DNA: TGTGCCAGCAGCTTAGGATCAGGGGGGTCAGGATATGGCTACACCTTC.

The chain couples TRBV4-3 to TRBJ2-5, with D perhaps matching TRBD1 (5 bases). V was shortened by 4 bases and J by 2 bases, with 14 bases between the two germline ends. Germline V gene lookup returns CDR1 LGHNA and CDR2 YSLEER. The CDR3 runs 15 residues. CDR3 nucleotides: TGCGCCAGCAGCCCGGACGTCCAGGGACAAGAGACCCAGTACTTC. Its protein product is CASSPDVQGQETQYF.

This chain uses TRBV30 with TRBJ2-5; a weak D match, TRBD2 (6 bases). V was trimmed by 8 bases and J by 0 bases, leaving 16 bases between them. The germline CDR1 and CDR2 sequences are GTSNPN and SVGIG (reference sequence). The CDR3 covers 14 residues. This chain's CDR3 is CARTMEGDQETQYF. In nucleotides, the CDR3 is TGTGCCCGGACTATGGAGGGTGACCAAGAGACCCAGTACTTC.

The J gene is TRBJ2-1, the V gene TRBV24-1; D is perhaps TRBD2 (5 bases). TRBJ2-7 matches the DNA end more closely, so the J call is doubtful. The CDR3 runs to 14 residues. CDR1 and CDR2 (germline): KGHDR, SFDVKD. This CDR3 reads CATTVAGGYNEQYF. The CDR3, as DNA: TGTGCCACCACAGTGGCAGGAGGTTACAATGAGCAGTACTTC.

The chain is built from TRBV28 and TRBJ1-2; D unresolved. The CDR3 runs to 14 residues. Germline CDR1 reads MDHEN; CDR2 reads SYDVKM. V dropped 8 bases and J dropped 4 bases, with 17 bases sitting between them. CDR3 sequence reads: CASSAGTDFYGYTF. The CDR3 DNA reads as TGTGCCAGCTCCGCGGGTACCGACTTCTATGGCTACACCTTC.

This clonotype has at least ten counts. The V gene is TRBV7-2, the J gene TRBJ2-5; TRBD1 matches at 7 bases. Germline-derived CDR1 and CDR2 are SGHTA and FQGNSA. The CDR3 is 16 residues long. The V and J ends lost 3 bases and 2 bases, in that order; junction bases with no gene match: 9. Here the CDR3 DNA reads TGTGCCAGCAGCTTGGCAGCCCTCAGGGGGCAAGAGACCCAGTACTTC. Its protein is CASSLAALRGQETQYF.

The chain couples TRBV6-5 to TRBJ1-1, with D hard to call. Germline V gene sequence: CDR1 MNHEY, CDR2 SVGAGI. CDR3 size: 17 residues. Trimming removed 0 bases at V and 1 base at J, with 15 bases between. DNA for the CDR3: TGTGCCAGCAGTTACTCGAAATTGCGGCACAGGAACACTGAAGCTTTCTTT. This sequence encodes CASSYSKLRHRNTEAFF.

CDR3 sequence reads: CSAPRLAGPFYEQYF. In DNA form, the CDR3 reads TGCAGTGCTCCTAGACTAGCGGGACCTTTCTACGAGCAGTACTTC. The rearrangement joins TRBV20-1 to TRBJ2-7; 11 nucleotides agree with TRBD2. The ends lost 5 bases at V and 3 bases at J; junction bases unmatched: 9. Germline V CDR1 and CDR2: DFQATT, SNEGSKA (reference sequence). The CDR3 has 15 amino acids.

The chain is built from TRBV4-1 and TRBJ2-1; D is possibly TRBD1 or TRBD2 (9 bases each). Trimming removed 4 bases from V and 5 bases from J, with 27 bases in between. Per the germline V gene, CDR1 is MGHRA and CDR2 is YSYEKL. This CDR3 has 19 amino acids. CDR3 DNA sequence: TGCGCCAGCAGCCGACAGGTGGACAGGGGACTAGCAGTCAACAATGAGCAGTTCTTC. This translates into CASSRQVDRGLAVNNEQFF.

This chain uses TRBV28 with TRBJ2-3; no clear D gene. In germline, CDR1 is MDHEN, CDR2 SYDVKM. The V and J ends lost 3 bases and 4 bases respectively, with 11 bases between them. The CDR3 runs 14 residues. CDR3 region: CASSFNTRPDTQYF. The CDR3 DNA reads TGTGCCAGCAGTTTCAATACCCGGCCAGATACGCAGTATTTT.

This clonotype was observed a handful of times. This sequence joins TRBV4-1 and TRBJ1-1; D is possibly TRBD1 (5 bases). Trimming shortened V by 4 bases and J by 2 bases, and 14 bases separated the two germline ends. The CDR3 has 15 amino acids. Looked up from germline, CDR1 is MGHRA and CDR2 is YSYEKL. The CDR3 spells CASSLGGGPNTEAFF. CDR3 bases: TGCGCCAGCAGCCTAGGTGGGGGACCTAACACTGAAGCTTTCTTT.

V usage is TRBV7-2 and J usage is TRBJ2-3, with 7 nucleotides matching TRBD1. Germline values: CDR1 SGHTA, CDR2 FQGNSA. This CDR3 is 15 amino acids long. The trim removed 4 bases at V and 3 bases at J, leaving 7 bases unmatched. CDR3: CASSSPTGLTDTQYF. In DNA form, the CDR3 reads TGTGCCAGCAGCTCCCCGACAGGGTTGACAGATACGCAGTATTTT.

The chain combines TRBV20-1 with TRBJ2-5, with D perhaps TRBD2 (5 bases). The CDR3 covers 13 residues. The germline CDR1 and CDR2 sequences are DFQATT and SNEGSKA (reference sequence). The V end was cut by 0 bases, the J end by 5 bases, with 10 bases between. Here the CDR3 DNA reads TGCAGTGCTAGAGATCGAGGGTTGGAGACCCAGTACTTC. This codes for CSARDRGLETQYF.

V usage is TRBV20-1 and J usage is TRBJ2-7; D gene uncertain. The end of the DNA aligns better with TRBJ2-5, so the J call may be wrong. The CDR3 loop spans 13 amino acids. Per germline, CDR1 DFQATT and CDR2 SNEGSKA (reference sequence). CDR3: CSAREIIGETQYF. Written as DNA, the CDR3 is TGCAGTGCTAGAGAAATCATCGGAGAGACCCAGTACTTC.

CDR3 loop: CSAGVPSGGYEQYF. The CDR3 DNA is TGCAGTGCTGGTGTCCCTAGCGGGGGATACGAGCAGTACTTC. The rearrangement joins TRBV20-1 to TRBJ2-7, with 10 positions matching TRBD2. Losses at the gene ends were 5 bases for V and 4 bases for J; bases not matched to a gene: 8. This CDR3 comprises 14 residues. Germline V gene lookup returns CDR1 DFQATT and CDR2 SNEGSKA (reference sequence).

The chain combines TRBV3-1 with TRBJ2-7; TRBD1 agrees at 7 bases. Germline V lookup: CDR1 LGHDT, CDR2 YNNKEL (reference sequence). V lost 3 bases to trimming and J lost 3 bases; unmatched junction nucleotides: 8. This CDR3 has 15 amino acids. The CDR3 DNA sequence: TGTGCCAGCAGCCACGGACAGGTTATTGGCTACGAGCAGTACTTC. Translation gives CASSHGQVIGYEQYF.